In this sample, the clone carrying this TCR beta chain turned up once. These data are taken from a study of T cells in tuberculosis. Time point defined: new active TB diagnosis, blood taken before or within 7 days of starting treatment. Here immunoSEQ multiplex PCR was the method, and the copy in TCRdb shows in-frame clones only, minus some. The data show tens of thousands of clones, just over 90% seen once. There are 13 residues in the CDR3. Deletions cut 4 bases from V and 3 bases from J, with 9 bases between. The germline gives CDR1 SNHLY, CDR2 FYNNEI. The chain carries TRBV2 and TRBJ1-1; weak D call: TRBD1 (5 bases). The material sequenced was PBMCs, taken at tuberculosis diagnosis. This receptor was identified in an adult with tuberculosis. Some clones in this sample may be carry-over from other donors' samples. The CDR3 DNA sequence: TGTGCCAGCAGTGCGGACACATACACTGAAGCTTTCTTT. Its translation: CASSADTYTEAFF.